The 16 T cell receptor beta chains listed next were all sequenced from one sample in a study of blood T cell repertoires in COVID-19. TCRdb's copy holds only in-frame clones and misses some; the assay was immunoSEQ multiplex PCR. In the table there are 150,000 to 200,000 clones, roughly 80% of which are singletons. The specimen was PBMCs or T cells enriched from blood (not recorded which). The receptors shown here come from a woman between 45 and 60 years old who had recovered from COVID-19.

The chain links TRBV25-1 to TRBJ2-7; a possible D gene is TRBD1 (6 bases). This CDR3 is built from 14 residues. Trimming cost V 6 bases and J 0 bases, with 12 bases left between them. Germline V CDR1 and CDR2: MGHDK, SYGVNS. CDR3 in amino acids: CASRPGHYSYEQYF. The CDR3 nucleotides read TGTGCCAGCAGACCGGGACACTACTCCTACGAGCAGTACTTC.

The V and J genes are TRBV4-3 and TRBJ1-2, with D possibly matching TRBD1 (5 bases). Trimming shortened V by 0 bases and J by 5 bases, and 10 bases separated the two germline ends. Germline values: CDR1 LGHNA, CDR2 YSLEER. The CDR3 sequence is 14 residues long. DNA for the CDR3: TGCGCCAGCAGCCAAGATAATCGGGGGTATGGCTACACCTTC. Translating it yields CASSQDNRGYGYTF.

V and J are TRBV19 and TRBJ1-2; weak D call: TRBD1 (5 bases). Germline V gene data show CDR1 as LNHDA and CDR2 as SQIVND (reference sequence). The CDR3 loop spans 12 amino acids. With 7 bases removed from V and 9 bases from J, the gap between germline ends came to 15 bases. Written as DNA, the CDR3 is TGTGCCAGTACATTTTCAGGGTCGAGCTACACCTTC. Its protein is CASTFSGSSYTF. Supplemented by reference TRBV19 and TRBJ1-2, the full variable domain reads DGGITQSPKYLFRKEGQNVTLSCEQNLNHDAMYWYRQDPGQGLRLIYYSQIVNDFQKGDIAEGYSVSREKKESFPLTVTSAQKNPTAFYLCASTFSGSSYTFGSGTRLTVV.

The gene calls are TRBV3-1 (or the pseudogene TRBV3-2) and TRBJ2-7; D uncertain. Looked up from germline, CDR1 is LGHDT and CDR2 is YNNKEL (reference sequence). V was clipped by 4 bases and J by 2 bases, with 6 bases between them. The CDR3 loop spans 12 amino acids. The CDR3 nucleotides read TGTGCCAGCAGCCTCACGGCCTACGAGCAGTACTTC. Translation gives CASSLTAYEQYF.

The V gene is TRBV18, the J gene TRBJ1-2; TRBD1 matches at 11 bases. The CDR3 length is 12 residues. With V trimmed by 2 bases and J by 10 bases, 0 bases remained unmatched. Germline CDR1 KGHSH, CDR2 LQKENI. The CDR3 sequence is CASSPGQGAYTF. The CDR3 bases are TGTGCCAGCTCACCAGGACAGGGGGCCTACACCTTC.

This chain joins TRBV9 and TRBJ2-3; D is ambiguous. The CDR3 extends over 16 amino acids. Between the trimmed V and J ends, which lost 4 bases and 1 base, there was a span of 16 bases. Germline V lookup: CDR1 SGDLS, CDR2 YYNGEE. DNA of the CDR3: TGTGCCAGCAGCCCCCGCCCGCTCGGAGGCACAGATACGCAGTATTTT. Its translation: CASSPRPLGGTDTQYF.

CDR3 in amino acids: CASTLTAGQGLGYTF. DNA for the CDR3: TGTGCCAGCACTCTAACAGCGGGACAGGGACTAGGCTACACCTTC. The chain links TRBV6-5 to TRBJ1-2, with 9 positions matching TRBD1. V shed 7 bases, J shed 8 bases, and the junction held 14 bases outside the gene matches. CDR3 length: 15 amino acids. The germline V gene encodes CDR1 MNHEY and CDR2 SVGAGI.

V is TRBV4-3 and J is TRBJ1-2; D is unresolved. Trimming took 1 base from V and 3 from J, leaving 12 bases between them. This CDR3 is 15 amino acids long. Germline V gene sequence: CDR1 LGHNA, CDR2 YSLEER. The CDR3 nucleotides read TGCGCCAGCAGCCAAGCACATGAATATGACTATGGCTACACCTTC. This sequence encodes CASSQAHEYDYGYTF.

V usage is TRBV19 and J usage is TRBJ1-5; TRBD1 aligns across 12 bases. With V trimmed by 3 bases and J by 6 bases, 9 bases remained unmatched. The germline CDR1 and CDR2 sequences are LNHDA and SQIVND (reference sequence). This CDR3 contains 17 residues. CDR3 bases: TGTGCCAGTAGTATGGGGACAGGGGGCTGGATAGGTCAGCCCCAGCATTTT. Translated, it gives CASSMGTGGWIGQPQHF.

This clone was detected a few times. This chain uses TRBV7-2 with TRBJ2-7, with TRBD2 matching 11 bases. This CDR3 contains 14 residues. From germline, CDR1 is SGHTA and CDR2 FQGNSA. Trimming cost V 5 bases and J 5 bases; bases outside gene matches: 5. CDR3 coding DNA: TGTGCCAGCAGCCCTACTAGCGGGAGAAACGAGCAGTACTTC. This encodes CASSPTSGRNEQYF.

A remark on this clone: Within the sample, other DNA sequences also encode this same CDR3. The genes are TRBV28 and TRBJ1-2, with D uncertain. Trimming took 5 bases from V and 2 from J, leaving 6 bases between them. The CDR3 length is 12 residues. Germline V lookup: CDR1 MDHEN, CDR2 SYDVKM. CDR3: CASSPQNYGYTF. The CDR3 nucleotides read TGTGCCAGCAGTCCCCAGAACTATGGCTACACCTTC.

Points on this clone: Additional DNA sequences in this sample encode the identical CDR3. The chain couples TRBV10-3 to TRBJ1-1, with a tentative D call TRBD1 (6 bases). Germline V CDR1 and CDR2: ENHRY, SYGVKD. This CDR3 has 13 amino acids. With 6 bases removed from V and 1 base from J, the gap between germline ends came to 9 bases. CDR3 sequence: CAISPTGNTEAFF. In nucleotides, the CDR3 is TGTGCCATCAGCCCGACAGGGAACACTGAAGCTTTCTTT.

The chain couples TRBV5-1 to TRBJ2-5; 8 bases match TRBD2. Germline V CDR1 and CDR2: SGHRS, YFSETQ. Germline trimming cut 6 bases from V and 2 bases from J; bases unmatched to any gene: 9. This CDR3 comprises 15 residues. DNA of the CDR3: TGCGCCAGCACTCTCTTGGCTAGCGGGCAAGAGACCCAGTACTTC. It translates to CASTLLASGQETQYF.

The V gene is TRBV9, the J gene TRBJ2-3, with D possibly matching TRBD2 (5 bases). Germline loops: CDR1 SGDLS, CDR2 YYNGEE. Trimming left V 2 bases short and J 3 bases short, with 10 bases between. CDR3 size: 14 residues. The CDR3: CASSVNPGTDTQYF. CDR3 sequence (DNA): TGTGCCAGCAGCGTGAATCCGGGGACAGATACGCAGTATTTT.

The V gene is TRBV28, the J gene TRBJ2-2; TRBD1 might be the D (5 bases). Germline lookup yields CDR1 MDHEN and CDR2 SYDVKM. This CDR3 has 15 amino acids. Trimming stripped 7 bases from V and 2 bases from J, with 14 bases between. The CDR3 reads CASNPTDRNTGELFF. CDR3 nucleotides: TGTGCCAGCAATCCTACCGACAGAAACACCGGGGAGCTGTTTTTT.

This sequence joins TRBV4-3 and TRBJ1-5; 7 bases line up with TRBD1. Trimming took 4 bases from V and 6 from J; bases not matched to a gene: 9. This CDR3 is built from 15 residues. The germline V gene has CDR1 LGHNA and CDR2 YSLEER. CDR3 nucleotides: TGCGCCAGCAGCCGCAATATAGGGGGCTTTCAGCCCCAGCATTTT. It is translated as CASSRNIGGFQPQHF.